This T cell receptor beta chain appears in the sequencing data of a study of the immune and genomic landscape of osteosarcoma (dated by TCRdb to the early 2020s). Looking at the study overall: The overall cohort included 48 pediatric and adult patients with high-grade osteosarcoma, and the median age at diagnosis was 25 to 35 years (range about 5-85). TCR sequencing results were integrated with transcriptome, protein array and immunostaining data to characterize the osteosarcoma immunogenomic landscape. The cohort was enriched for poor-risk disease, with approximately 75% showing unfavorable pathologic response to standard therapy and approximately 64% deceased. Three patients contributed a couple of samples from the same tumor site. The study aimed to explain the limited clinical activity of immune checkpoint inhibitors in osteosarcoma. Osteosarcoma specimens were profiled with whole genome, RNA and T-cell receptor sequencing plus immunohistochemistry and reverse phase protein arrays so that immunogenic potential could be defined. In the overall cohort, roughly three fifths of patients were male, and 75% to 85% had localized disease at diagnosis.

Trimming removed 0 bases from V and 0 bases from J, leaving 17 bases between the germline ends. CDR1 and CDR2 (SGHAT, FQNNGV) derive from the germline V gene. The cysteine opens and the phenylalanine closes a CDR3 of 19 amino acids. Here the CDR3 DNA is all that survives: 57 bases in frame from base 1. As for this clone: Its recognized antigen is unknown. Within one base of it there is no much larger clone, and no base qualities were kept.

Study-wide findings and limitations: Matched blood was collected from only two patients, alongside the frozen tumor specimens. TCR productive clonality was greater in the immune-hot C3 cluster than in the cold C1 cluster, although TCR productive clonality remained low overall. In five cases, the repertoire was dominated by a single hyperexpanded clone, and fewer than 100 T-cell clonotypes were detected in all five cases. Productive TCR clonality was found to be low overall, with an average of 0.09 and a maximum of 0.3, which suggested limited T-cell clonal expansion. No statistical method determined sample size because osteosarcoma is rare and all possible samples were collected. Clonality benchmarks were derived from external normal skin and healthy peripheral blood data rather than from matched normal tissue.

The specimens were post-treatment primary, local recurrence and metastasis tumors obtained from patients with a poor prognosis. The metastasis specimens consisted of frozen osteosarcoma lung metastases that had been resected. TCR beta chain CDR3 regions were immunosequenced using the ImmunoSEQ Assay (Adaptive Biotechnologies). Processing in the source paper ran as follows. The ImmunoSEQ Analyzer platform was used to export TCRB rearrangements, read counts, read proportions and gene usage. T-cell clonality was computed as 1 minus Pielou's evenness on productive rearrangements. In the clonal space homeostasis analysis, clonotypes were binned as rare, small, medium, large or hyperexpanded (0.01 to 1 of the repertoire). TCR productive clonality was compared across immune clusters C1, C2 and C3 using the Wilcoxon rank sum test. Not all clones reach the TCRdb copy of this immuneACCESS table, which keeps in-frame sequences only. Checked studies attribute under half of the gap to unresolved V genes and leave the rest unexplained. That table gives V, J and clone size, and the DNA gave D and trimming. Recorded for this sample are 1,500 to 2,000 clones; 69% of them occurred a single time. Around 18% of the sample is in the top ten clones.

Sequences were obtained from metastatic tumor tissue from the lung. The sample's cell subset or site, from its label and the paper: lung metastasis of osteosarcoma. The V gene is TRBV11-2 and the J gene is TRBJ2-2, with the D call perhaps TRBD1 or TRBD2, as 7 bases match in each case. The clonotype was recovered from a boy younger than 18 with osteosarcoma. The age is the age at diagnosis. CDR3 region: CASSLEGGGTGANTGELFF. The DNA sequence is TGTGCCAGCAGCTTAGAGGGGGGGGGCACAGGGGCGAACACCGGGGAGCTGTTTTTT.